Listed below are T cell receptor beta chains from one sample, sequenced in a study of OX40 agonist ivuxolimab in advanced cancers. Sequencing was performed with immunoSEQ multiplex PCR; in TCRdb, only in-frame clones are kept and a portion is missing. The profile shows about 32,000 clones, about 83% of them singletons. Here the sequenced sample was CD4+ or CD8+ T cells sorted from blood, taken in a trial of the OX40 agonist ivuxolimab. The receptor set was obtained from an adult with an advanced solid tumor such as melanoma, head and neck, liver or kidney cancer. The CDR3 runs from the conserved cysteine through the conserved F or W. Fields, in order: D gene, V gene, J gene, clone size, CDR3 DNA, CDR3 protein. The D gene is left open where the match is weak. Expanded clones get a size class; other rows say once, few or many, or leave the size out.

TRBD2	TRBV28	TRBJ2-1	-	TGTGCCAGCAGTTTACGGGGGGTGGGGACTAACAATGAGCAGTTCTTC	CASSLRGVGTNNEQFF
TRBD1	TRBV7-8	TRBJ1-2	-	TGTGCCAGCAGCTTGCCGAGGGACAGAAAAAATCTTAACTATGGCTACACCTTC	CASSLPRDRKNLNYGYTF
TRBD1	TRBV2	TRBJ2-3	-	TGTGCACCAGGGGGTGGGGATACGCAGTATTTT	CAPGGGDTQYF
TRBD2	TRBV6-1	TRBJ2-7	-	TGTGCCAGCATCCCGACTAGCGGGGGGGCCTACGAGCAGTACTTC	CASIPTSGGAYEQYF
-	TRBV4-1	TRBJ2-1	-	TGCGCCAGCAGCCCGACGGGAGCTGAGCAGTTCTTC	CASSPTGAEQFF
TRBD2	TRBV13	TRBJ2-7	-	TGTGCCAGCAGCTTAGGCGGGGGGGCCAGTGACGAGCAGTACTTC	CASSLGGGASDEQYF
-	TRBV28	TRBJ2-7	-	TGTGCCACCTTGGGTCGGTCCTTCTACGAGCAGTACTTC	CATLGRSFYEQYF
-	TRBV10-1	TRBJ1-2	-	TGCGCCAGCCCGCCGGGCAGTAAGCCCGTCCCCCAAGGCTATGGCTACACCTTC	CASPPGSKPVPQGYGYTF
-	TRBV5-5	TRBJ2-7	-	TGTGCCAGCAGCTTAGGCAGCGGGCTTGAGCAGTACTTC	CASSLGSGLEQYF
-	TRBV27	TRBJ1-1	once	TGTGCCAGCAGTTCCACGCCTAGTGAAGCTTTCTTT	CASSSTPSEAFF
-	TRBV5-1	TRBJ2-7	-	TGCGCCAGCAGCGATCACGACAAGACCTACGAGCAGTACTTC	CASSDHDKTYEQYF
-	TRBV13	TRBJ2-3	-	TGTGCCAGCAGCGACGGGACAACTGCCTACACAGATACGCAGTATTTT	CASSDGTTAYTDTQYF
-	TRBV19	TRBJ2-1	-	TGTGCCAGTAGTATAGTCCGGGGTGAGCAGTTCTTC	CASSIVRGEQFF
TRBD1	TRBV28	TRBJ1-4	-	TGTGCCAGCACCTCGCCCGGACAGGGGTTAGGCGAAAAACTGTTTTTT	CASTSPGQGLGEKLFF
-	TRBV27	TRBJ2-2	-	TGTGCCAGCAGTTTACGGGCTCCGAACACCGGGGAGCTGTTTTTT	CASSLRAPNTGELFF
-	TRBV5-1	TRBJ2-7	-	TGCGCCAGCAGCTCTACAGGCTCCTACGAGCAGTACTTC	CASSSTGSYEQYF
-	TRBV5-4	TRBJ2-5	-	TGTGCCAGCACCTCGGCCGGGTTAGGGACCCAGTACTTC	CASTSAGLGTQYF
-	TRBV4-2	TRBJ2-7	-	TGTGCCAGCAGCCAAGGGGGGCCAATCGAGCAGTACTTC	CASSQGGPIEQYF
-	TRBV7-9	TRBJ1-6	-	TGTGCCAGCAGCCCGTCATCCGGGATGACAGCTTTGAATTCACCCCTCCACTTT	CASSPSSGMTALNSPLHF
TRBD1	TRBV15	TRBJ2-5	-	TGTGCCACCAGCAGAGTTCAGACAGGGCGGGAGACCCAGTACTTC	CATSRVQTGRETQYF
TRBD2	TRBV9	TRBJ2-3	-	TGTGCCAGCAGCGTAGAAGCGGGAGGTAGCACAGATACGCAGTATTTT	CASSVEAGGSTDTQYF
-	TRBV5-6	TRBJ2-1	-	TGTGCCAGCAGCTCCCCGGCGCCTTCTACGGGGGAGTACAATGAGCAGTTCTTC	CASSSPAPSTGEYNEQFF
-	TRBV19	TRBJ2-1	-	TGTGCCAGTAGAACTACGGGACTTACAGGGTGGATGGATGAGCAGTTCTTC	CASRTTGLTGWMDEQFF
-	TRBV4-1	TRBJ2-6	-	TGCGCCAGCAGCCAAGGTGATGGGGTTGGTGGGGCCAACGTCCTGACTTTC	CASSQGDGVGGANVLTF
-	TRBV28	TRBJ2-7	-	TGTGCCAGCAGTCGCGGATTCTCCTACGAGCAGTACTTC	CASSRGFSYEQYF
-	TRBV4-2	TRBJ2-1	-	TGTGCCAGCAGCCTTTTGGGATTGAACAATGAGCAGTTCTTC	CASSLLGLNNEQFF
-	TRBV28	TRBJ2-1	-	TGTGCCAGCAGTTTTCTTCAGGGCGGTACCTACAATGAGCAGTTCTTC	CASSFLQGGTYNEQFF
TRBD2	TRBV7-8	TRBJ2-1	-	TGTGCCAGCAGCTTAACTCTCGAGCGGGGGGGGTCCCCCGAATACAATGAGCAGTTCTTC	CASSLTLERGGSPEYNEQFF
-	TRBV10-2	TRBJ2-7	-	TGCGCCAGCAGTTGGGGGCAATTCAACGAGCAGTACTTC	CASSWGQFNEQYF
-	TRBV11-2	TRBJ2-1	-	TGTGCCAGCAGCTTGGACAGTTCTTTGCAGTTCTTC	CASSLDSSLQFF
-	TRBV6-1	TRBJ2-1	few	TGTGCCAGCGTAGGGACGTATTACAATGAGCAGTTCTTC	CASVGTYYNEQFF
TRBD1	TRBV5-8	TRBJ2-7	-	TGTGCCAGCAGCTTAGCCGGTTTTACTATGGACAGGGTGTCCGAGCAGTACTTC	CASSLAGFTMDRVSEQYF
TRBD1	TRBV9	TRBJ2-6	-	TGTGCCAGCAGCGTAGCCGGAACAGGGGGATTCTCTGGGGCCAACGTCCTGACTTTC	CASSVAGTGGFSGANVLTF
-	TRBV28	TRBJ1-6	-	TGTGCCAGCAGACGAGGACAGTATAATTCACCCCTCCACTTT	CASRRGQYNSPLHF
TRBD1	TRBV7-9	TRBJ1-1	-	TGTGCCAGCAGCGCGCCGGACAGGGCAGGAGCTTTCTTT	CASSAPDRAGAFF
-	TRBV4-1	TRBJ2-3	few	TGCGCCAGCAGCCAGGCCGCAGGGAGCCCTAAGGATACGCAGTATTTT	CASSQAAGSPKDTQYF
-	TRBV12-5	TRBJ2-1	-	TGTGCTAGTGGTAAAACAGGAGTCTCCTACAATGAGCAGTTCTTC	CASGKTGVSYNEQFF
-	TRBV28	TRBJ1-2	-	TGTGCCAGCAGTCCCCTAGCAGGGAATTATGGCTACACCTTC	CASSPLAGNYGYTF
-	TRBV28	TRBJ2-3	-	TGTGCCAGCAGTTCCTCGTGGGGGACTAGCACAGATACGCAGTATTTT	CASSSSWGTSTDTQYF
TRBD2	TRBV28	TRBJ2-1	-	TGTGCCAGCAGTTTGACGTTGGGACTAGCGGGAAACGAGCAGTTCTTC	CASSLTLGLAGNEQFF
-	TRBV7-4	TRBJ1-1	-	TGTGCCAGCAGCTTCCCAACGACTGAAGCTTTCTTT	CASSFPTTEAFF
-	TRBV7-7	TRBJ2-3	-	TGTGCTAGCAGCTTGGGGGGCCTTGGAACGCAGTATTTT	CASSLGGLGTQYF
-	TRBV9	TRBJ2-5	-	TGTGCCAGCAGCGTAGAGGGGGGATGGGGTGAGACCCAGTACTTC	CASSVEGGWGETQYF
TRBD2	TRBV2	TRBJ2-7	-	TGTGCCAGCAGTGAGCGGGGGTTCTACGAGCAGTACTTC	CASSERGFYEQYF
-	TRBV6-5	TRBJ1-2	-	TGTGCCAGCAGTTACGGGGTTAACTATGGCTACACCTTC	CASSYGVNYGYTF
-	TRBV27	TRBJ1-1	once	TGTGCCAGCAGCTTAGCGTTGGGGGGGACTGAAGCTTTCTTT	CASSLALGGTEAFF
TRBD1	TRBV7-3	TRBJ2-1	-	TGTGCCAGCAGCTTAAGCCCTCCTCGGACAGGGGGCAATGAGCAGTTCTTC	CASSLSPPRTGGNEQFF
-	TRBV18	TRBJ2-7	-	TGTGCCAGCTCACCACCGACTGGTTACGAGCAGTACTTC	CASSPPTGYEQYF
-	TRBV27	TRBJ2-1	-	TGTGCCAGCAGTTTAGATTTCTCCTACCGAGGGGAGCAGTTCTTC	CASSLDFSYRGEQFF
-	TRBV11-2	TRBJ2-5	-	TGTGCCAGCAGCTTAGAATGGTCCCTGGAAGAGACCCAGTACTTC	CASSLEWSLEETQYF